The 15 T cell receptor beta chains presented below share a single source sample, sequenced in a study of blood T cell repertoires in COVID-19 (dated by TCRdb to about 2020). The library was made by the immunoSEQ multiplex PCR assay. TCRdb's version of the immuneACCESS table is confined to in-frame rearrangements and falls short of the full clone set. An unresolved V gene accounts for under half of the shortfall where checked; the remainder is of unknown origin. The sample table shows over 350,000 clones, and around nine tenths are seen once. The top ten clones comprise 10% of the sample. Sequenced sample: PBMCs or T cells enriched from blood (not recorded which). All receptors come from a woman aged 50 to 60 who had recovered from COVID-19.

The chain links TRBV5-1 to TRBJ2-3, with D tentatively TRBD2 (6 bases). The germline V and J ends were trimmed by 0 bases and 0 bases, with 11 bases remaining between them. The CDR3 is 16 residues long. Germline loops: CDR1 SGHRS, CDR2 YFSETQ. CDR3 in DNA: TGCGCCAGCAGCTTGGGGGTTGGGACTAGCACAGATACGCAGTATTTT. Translation: CASSLGVGTSTDTQYF.

This rearrangement joins TRBV30 to TRBJ1-2, with TRBD1 as a possible D gene (5 bases). Germline loops: CDR1 GTSNPN, CDR2 SVGIG (reference sequence). This CDR3 spans 15 amino acids. V was cut by 2 bases and J by 5 bases, with 18 bases left in between. CDR3 residues: CAWSYTRQTAYGYTF. CDR3 DNA: TGTGCCTGGAGTTACACGAGGCAGACAGCTTATGGCTACACCTTC.

This clone was detected only a few times. CDR3 region: CASDQGRNTEAFF. The CDR3 DNA sequence: TGTGCCAGCGACCAAGGCAGGAACACTGAAGCTTTCTTT. The chain couples TRBV3-1 (or the pseudogene TRBV3-2) to TRBJ1-1; D is ambiguous. In germline, CDR1 is LGHDT, CDR2 YNNKEL (reference sequence). This CDR3 region has 13 residues. Trimming stripped 8 bases from V and 1 base from J, with 11 bases between.

The chain joins TRBV23-1 to TRBJ1-6; D unclear. TRBV23-1 is given ORF status, its function remaining uncertain. The CDR3 consists of 19 residues. Between the trimmed V and J ends, which lost 0 bases and 0 bases, there was a span of 15 bases. The CDR3 DNA reads TGCGCCAGCAGTCAATCAAGGTCGGTTGCGGGCTCCTATAATTCACCCCTCCACTTT. Its translation is CASSQSRSVAGSYNSPLHF.

V is TRBV5-4 and J is TRBJ1-1, with D maybe TRBD1 (6 bases). This CDR3 spans 13 amino acids. V gave up 1 base and J gave up 7 bases, with 11 bases separating them. Germline CDR1 SGHNT, CDR2 YYREEE (reference sequence). CDR3 residues: CASSLSRTVEAFF. The DNA of the CDR3 is TGTGCCAGCAGCTTGTCCAGGACAGTTGAAGCTTTCTTT.

The V call is TRBV9, the J call TRBJ1-2; 9 positions match TRBD1. The junction had 5 bases not matched to a gene; V was cut back by 0 bases and J by 2 bases. The CDR3 is 16 amino acids. Germline lookup yields CDR1 SGDLS and CDR2 YYNGEE. The CDR3 bases are TGTGCCAGCAGCGTAGCTGGACAGGGGAGGAACTATGGCTACACCTTC. Translation: CASSVAGQGRNYGYTF.

The CDR3 nucleotides read TGTGCCAGCTCACCTACTAGCGGGGGGTTCGATGAGCAGTTCTTC. This gives the protein CASSPTSGGFDEQFF. This sequence joins TRBV18 and TRBJ2-1; TRBD2 aligns across 12 bases. V shed 3 bases, J shed 8 bases, and the junction held 5 bases outside the gene matches. There are 15 residues in the CDR3. CDR1 is KGHSH and CDR2 is LQKENI in the germline V gene. Full variable domain (outside the CDR3, taken from reference TRBV18 and TRBJ2-1): NAGVMQNPRHLVRRRGQEARLRCSPMKGHSHVYWYRQLPEEGLKFMVYLQKENIIDESGMPKERFSAEFPKEGPSILRIQQVVRGDSAAYFCASSPTSGGFDEQFFGPGTRLTVL.

The CDR3 sequence: CASSAGGASYIQYF. Here the CDR3 DNA reads TGTGCCAGTAGTGCCGGGGGGGCCAGTTACATTCAGTACTTC. The chain joins TRBV19 to TRBJ2-4; 8 nucleotides align to TRBD2. There are 14 residues in the CDR3. Trimming removed 5 bases from V and 8 bases from J; junction bases left unmatched: 8. The germline V gene has CDR1 LNHDA and CDR2 SQIVND (reference sequence).

The V call is TRBV7-8, the J call TRBJ1-2; D call uncertain. V gave up 4 bases and J gave up 6 bases, with 15 bases separating them. The germline V gene encodes CDR1 SGHVS and CDR2 FQNEAQ. The length of the CDR3 is 14 residues. The CDR3 DNA follows: TGTGCCAGCAGCTCCCGCCGGGGAAAGGATGGCTACACCTTC. It encodes CASSSRRGKDGYTF.

This clone was seen only a few times. The rearrangement links TRBV29-1 to TRBJ1-2; the D gene is possibly TRBD1 (5 bases). The germline V and J ends were trimmed by 4 bases and 3 bases, with 12 bases remaining between them. Per the germline V gene, CDR1 is SQVTM and CDR2 is ANQGSEA. The CDR3 covers 13 residues. CDR3 sequence reads: CSVVRQGDYGYTF. The CDR3 DNA is TGCAGCGTTGTAAGGCAGGGTGACTATGGCTACACCTTC.

The rearrangement joins TRBV7-9 to TRBJ2-3; TRBD2 matches 10 bases. Per the germline V gene, CDR1 is SEHNR and CDR2 is FQNEAQ (reference sequence). This CDR3 contains 15 residues. The V gene end was trimmed by 5 bases and the J gene end by 2 bases; junction bases not matched to a gene: 4. DNA for the CDR3: TGTGCCAGCAGCCCCACTAGCGGGGACACAGATACGCAGTATTTT. Translated: CASSPTSGDTDTQYF.

On this clone itself: This specimen includes other DNA sequences encoding the same CDR3. The chain uses TRBV20-1 and TRBJ1-2; D not resolved. CDR1 and CDR2 from the germline V gene are DFQATT and SNEGSKA (reference sequence). Trimming cost V 2 bases and J 2 bases, with 3 bases left between them. The CDR3 is 11 residues long. This CDR3 is CSARQNYGYTF. The CDR3 DNA sequence: TGCAGTGCTAGACAGAACTATGGCTACACCTTC.

This chain connects TRBV5-1 to TRBJ1-1; 9 bases align to TRBD1. The CDR3 loop spans 14 amino acids. With 9 bases clipped from V and 1 base from J, the junction kept 7 bases outside the gene matches. Germline lookup yields CDR1 SGHRS and CDR2 YFSETQ. CDR3 nucleotides: TGCGCCACCACCCTGGGACAGGGGAACACTGAAGCTTTCTTT. Amino acid sequence: CATTLGQGNTEAFF.

The chain recombines TRBV27 with TRBJ2-7; D remains ambiguous. V lost 1 base and J lost 6, with 13 bases in between. Germline assignment: CDR1 MNHEY and CDR2 SMNVEV (reference sequence). There are 14 residues in the CDR3. The CDR3 protein is CASSLYGTETEQYF. DNA of the CDR3: TGTGCCAGCAGTTTATACGGCACAGAGACCGAGCAGTACTTC.

CDR3 sequence (DNA): TGCAGTGCTCGCCGGGTTGAAAAACTGTTTTTT. Protein product: CSARRVEKLFF. The chain has TRBV20-1 and TRBJ1-4; D not resolved. V was shortened by 5 bases and J by 7 bases, with 8 bases between the two germline ends. The germline V gene encodes CDR1 DFQATT and CDR2 SNEGSKA (reference sequence). The CDR3 is made up of 11 amino acids.